This T cell receptor (beta chain) was documented in a study of cytomegalovirus exposure and HLA in healthy donors. Study findings and constraints: In vitro data verified a few CMV-associated chains as specific for CMV antigens.

The CDR3 is 15 amino acids. Trimming stripped 0 bases from V and 5 bases from J, with 13 bases between. Germline V gene data show CDR1 as LGHNA and CDR2 as YSLEER. PCR employed 60 Vbeta and 13 Jbeta primers. The table came from immunoSEQ multiplex PCR; TCRdb's copy has only in-frame clones and leaves some out. There are roughly 100,000 clones in the sample; approximately 80% occur only once, and approximately 1.7% lies in the top ten. On this clone itself: Its specificity is not known.

The rearrangement uses TRBV4-3 and TRBJ2-5, with D possibly TRBD1 on 5 matching bases. The sequencing sample was made of PBMCs. This sequence was found in a woman aged 40 to 55 in good health and CMV-seronegative. In DNA, the CDR3 is TGCGCCAGCAGCCAAGATCGGGCAGGGCTGGAGACCCAGTACTTC. It is translated as CASSQDRAGLETQYF.